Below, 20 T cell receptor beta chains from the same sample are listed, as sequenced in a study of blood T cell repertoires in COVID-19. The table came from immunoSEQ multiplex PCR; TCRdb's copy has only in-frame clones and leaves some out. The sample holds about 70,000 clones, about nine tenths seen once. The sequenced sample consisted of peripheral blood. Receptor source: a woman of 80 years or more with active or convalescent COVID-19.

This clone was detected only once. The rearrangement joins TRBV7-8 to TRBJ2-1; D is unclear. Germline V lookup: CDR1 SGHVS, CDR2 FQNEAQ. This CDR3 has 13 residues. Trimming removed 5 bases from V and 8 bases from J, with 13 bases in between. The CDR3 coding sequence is TGTGCCAGCAGCCGCGCCCATGTAGATGAGCAGTTCTTC. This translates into CASSRAHVDEQFF.

The CDR3 here is CALGGDRGSGELFF. For the CDR3, the DNA is TGTGCCCTTGGGGGGGACAGGGGGTCCGGGGAGCTGTTTTTT. The V and J genes are TRBV12-5 and TRBJ2-2, with 11 positions matching TRBD1. Germline V gene lookup returns CDR1 LGHNT and CDR2 FRNRAP. This CDR3 contains 14 residues.

The CDR3 region is CASSTGTSGGHPRQETQYF. The CDR3 DNA sequence: TGTGCCAGCAGCACCGGGACTAGCGGGGGGCACCCCCGACAAGAGACCCAGTACTTC. The rearrangement joins TRBV21-1 to TRBJ2-5; whether TRBD2, the table's D call, matches the DNA was not checked. TRBV21-1 is tagged as a pseudogene. The CDR3 is made up of 19 amino acids.

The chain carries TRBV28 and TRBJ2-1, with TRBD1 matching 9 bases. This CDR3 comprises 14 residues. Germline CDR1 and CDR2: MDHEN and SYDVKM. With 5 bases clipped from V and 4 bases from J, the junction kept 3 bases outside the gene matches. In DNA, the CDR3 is TGTGCCAGCAGTACGGGACAGGGTTACAATGAGCAGTTCTTC. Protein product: CASSTGQGYNEQFF.

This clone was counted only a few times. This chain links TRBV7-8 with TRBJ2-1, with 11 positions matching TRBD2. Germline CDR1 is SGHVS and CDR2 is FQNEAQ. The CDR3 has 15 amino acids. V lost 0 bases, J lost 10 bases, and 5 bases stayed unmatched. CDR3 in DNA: TGTGCCAGCAGCTTAGCACTAGCGGGGGAAGGCGAGCAGTTCTTC. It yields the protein CASSLALAGEGEQFF.

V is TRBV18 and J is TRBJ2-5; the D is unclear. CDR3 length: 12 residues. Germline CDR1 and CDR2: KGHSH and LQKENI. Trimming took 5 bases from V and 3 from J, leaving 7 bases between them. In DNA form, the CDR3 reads TGTGCCAGCTCATTGGCAGAAGAGACCCAGTACTTC. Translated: CASSLAEETQYF.

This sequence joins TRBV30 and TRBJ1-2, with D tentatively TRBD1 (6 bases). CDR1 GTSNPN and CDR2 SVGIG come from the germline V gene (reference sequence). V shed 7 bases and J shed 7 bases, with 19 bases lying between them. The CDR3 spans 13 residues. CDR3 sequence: CASEGHRPPGYTF. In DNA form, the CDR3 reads TGTGCCTCCGAGGGACACCGCCCTCCTGGCTACACCTTC.

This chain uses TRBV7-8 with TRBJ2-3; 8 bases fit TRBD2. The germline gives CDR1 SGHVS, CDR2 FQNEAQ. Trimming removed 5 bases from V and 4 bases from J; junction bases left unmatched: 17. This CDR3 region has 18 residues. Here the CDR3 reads CASSRTGGGPGGSDTQYF. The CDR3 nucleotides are TGTGCCAGCAGCCGAACCGGCGGGGGGCCCGGGGGCTCAGATACGCAGTATTTT.

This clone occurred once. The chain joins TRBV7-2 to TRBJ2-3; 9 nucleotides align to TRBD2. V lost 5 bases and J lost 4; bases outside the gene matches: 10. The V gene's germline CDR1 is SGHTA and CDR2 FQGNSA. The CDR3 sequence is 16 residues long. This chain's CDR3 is CASSPVGAGGPDTQYF. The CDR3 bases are TGTGCCAGCAGCCCCGTGGGGGCGGGGGGGCCAGATACGCAGTATTTT.

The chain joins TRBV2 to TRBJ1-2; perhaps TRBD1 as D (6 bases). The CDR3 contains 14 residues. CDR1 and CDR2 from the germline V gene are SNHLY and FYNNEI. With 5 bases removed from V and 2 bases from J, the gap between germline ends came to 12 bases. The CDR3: CASSSRGQNYGYTF. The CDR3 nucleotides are TGTGCCAGCAGTTCGCGGGGGCAAAACTATGGCTACACCTTC.

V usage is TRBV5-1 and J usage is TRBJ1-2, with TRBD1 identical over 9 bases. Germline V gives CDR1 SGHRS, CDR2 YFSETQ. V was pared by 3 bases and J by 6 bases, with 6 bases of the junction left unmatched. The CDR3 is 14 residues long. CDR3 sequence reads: CASSSNRDRDGYTF. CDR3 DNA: TGCGCCAGCAGCTCAAACCGGGACAGGGATGGCTACACCTTC.

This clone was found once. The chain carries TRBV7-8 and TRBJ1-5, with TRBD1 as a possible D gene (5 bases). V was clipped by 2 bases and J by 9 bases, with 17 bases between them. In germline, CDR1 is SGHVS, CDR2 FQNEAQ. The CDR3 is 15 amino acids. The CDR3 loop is CASSLSRGTPSPQHF. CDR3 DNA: TGTGCCAGCAGCTTATCAAGGGGAACTCCATCGCCCCAGCATTTT.

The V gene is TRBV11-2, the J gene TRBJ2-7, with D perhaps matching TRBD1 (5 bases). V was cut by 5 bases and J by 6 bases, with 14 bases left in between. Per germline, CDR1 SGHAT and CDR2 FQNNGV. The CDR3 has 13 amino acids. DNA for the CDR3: TGTGCCAGCAGCCCTCGACAGAACCTCGAGCAGTACTTC. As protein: CASSPRQNLEQYF.

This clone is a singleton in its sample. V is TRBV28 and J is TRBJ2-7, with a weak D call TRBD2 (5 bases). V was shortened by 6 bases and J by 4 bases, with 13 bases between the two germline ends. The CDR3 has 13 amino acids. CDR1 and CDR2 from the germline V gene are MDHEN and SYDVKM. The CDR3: CASSLAQIYEQYF. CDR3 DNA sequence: TGTGCCAGCAGCCTAGCCCAAATTTACGAGCAGTACTTC.

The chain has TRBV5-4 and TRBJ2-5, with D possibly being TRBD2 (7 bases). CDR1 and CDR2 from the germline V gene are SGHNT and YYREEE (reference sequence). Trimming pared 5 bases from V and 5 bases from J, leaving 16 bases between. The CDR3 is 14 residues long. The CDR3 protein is CASRGGGARETQYF. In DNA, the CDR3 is TGTGCCAGCAGGGGAGGGGGGGCCAGGGAGACCCAGTACTTC.

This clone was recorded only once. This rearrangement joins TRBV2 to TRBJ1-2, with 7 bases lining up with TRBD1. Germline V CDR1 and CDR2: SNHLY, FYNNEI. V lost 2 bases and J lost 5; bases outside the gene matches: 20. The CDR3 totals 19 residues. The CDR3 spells CASSERVGTDPTRKYGYTF. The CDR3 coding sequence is TGTGCCAGCAGTGAAAGGGTGGGGACAGACCCGACACGAAAATATGGCTACACCTTC.

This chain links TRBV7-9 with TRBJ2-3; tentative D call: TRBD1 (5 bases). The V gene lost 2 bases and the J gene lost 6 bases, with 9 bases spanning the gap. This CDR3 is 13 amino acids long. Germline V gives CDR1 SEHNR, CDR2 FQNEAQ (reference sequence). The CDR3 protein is CASSLRQFDTQYF. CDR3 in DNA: TGTGCCAGCAGCTTAAGACAGTTTGATACGCAGTATTTT.

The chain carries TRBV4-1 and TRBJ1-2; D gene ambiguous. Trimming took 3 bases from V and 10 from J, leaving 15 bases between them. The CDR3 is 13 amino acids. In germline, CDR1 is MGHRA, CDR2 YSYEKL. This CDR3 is CASSQSIGDPYTF. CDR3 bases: TGCGCCAGCAGCCAGAGTATCGGGGATCCCTACACCTTC.

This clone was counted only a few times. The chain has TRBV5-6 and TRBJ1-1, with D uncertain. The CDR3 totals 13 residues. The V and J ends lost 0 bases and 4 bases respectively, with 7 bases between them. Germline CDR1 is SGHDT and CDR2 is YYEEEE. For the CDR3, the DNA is TGTGCCAGCAGCTTGGAAGAGGCCACTGAAGCTTTCTTT. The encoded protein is CASSLEEATEAFF.

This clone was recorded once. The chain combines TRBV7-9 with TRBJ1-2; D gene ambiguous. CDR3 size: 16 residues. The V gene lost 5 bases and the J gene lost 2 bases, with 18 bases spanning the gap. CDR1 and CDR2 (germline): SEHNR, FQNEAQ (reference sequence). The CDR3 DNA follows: TGTGCCAGCAGCAAGTCGTGGGTCGGGTTAAACTATGGCTACACCTTC. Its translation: CASSKSWVGLNYGYTF.